This TCR beta chain was sequenced during a study of regulatory T cells in long-lasting Graves disease (dated by TCRdb to about 2021). Study-wide context: Antithyroid drugs had been taken for less than 3 months by newly diagnosed Graves' disease patients. Persistent Graves' disease patients were compared with newly diagnosed Graves' disease patients by peripheral blood TCR sequencing and RNA sequencing. TCR sequencing covered about 13 persistent and approximately 20 newly diagnosed Graves' disease patients, some 33 samples in total. The study was conducted in China and was registered as a clinical trial.

Beyond this particular receptor, the publication reports: The small sample size was acknowledged by the authors as a limitation that may reduce accuracy. Only peripheral blood was studied, because thyroid tissue, the primary lesion, was inaccessible. Patients with persistent disease shared more public clonotypes (around 3,000) than newly diagnosed patients did (around 980). Compared with newly diagnosed patients, patients with persistent Graves' disease had lower TCR Shannon entropy and fewer highly expanded clones, which suggests clonal expansion. Only the TCR beta chain was sequenced and analyzed. Preferential use of TRBV28, TRBJ1-2 and TRBJ2-5 was observed in persistent disease, whereas TRBV20-1 and TRBJ2-1 were favored in newly diagnosed disease.

Sequences SEHNR (CDR1) and FQNEAQ (CDR2) are obtained from the germline V gene (reference sequence). The CDR3 measures 15 amino acids from cysteine to phenylalanine. Just the 45-base CDR3 DNA is kept, in frame starting at base 1. The junction shows trimming of 2 bases on V and 2 bases on J, plus 10 bases between the germline ends. In the paper's terms, the time point label means: newly diagnosed GD, antithyroid drugs for less than 3 months. RNA was extracted from PBMCs in TRIzol for both TCR sequencing and RNA sequencing. The diagnosis of Graves' disease was made according to American Thyroid Association guidelines. Patients for the study were recruited at an endocrinology department in Xi'an, China. Each patient gave approximately 8.8 milliliters of peripheral blood, collected in an EDTA anticoagulant tube. Ficoll Paque Plus density gradient separation was used to isolate PBMCs, and no further T cell sorting was done. An Agilent 2100 Bioanalyzer and agarose gel were used to assess RNA quality, and a NanoDrop 2000 was used to measure RNA concentration.

Libraries came from multiplex PCR. The reads were generated on an Illumina HiSeq 4000. CDR3 regions were amplified by Arm-PCR with iRepertoire HTBI primers to construct TCR beta libraries. Before sequencing, the PCR products underwent gel purification. On the authors' methods: Gene usage analysis of CDR3 amino acid clonotypes relied on the 55 to 80 TRBV and 12 to 15 TRBJ segments identified across samples. COPE and FqMerger were used to merge filtered high-quality paired reads into contigs. Contigs were aligned with BLAST to IMGT TRBV, TRBD and TRBJ reference genes, and CDR3 was defined per IMGT. Any clonotype with a frequency above 0.1% was counted as a highly expanded clone. Shannon entropy was used to measure repertoire diversity, and the Gini coefficient was used to measure V-J evenness. Public clonotypes were defined as clonotypes shared by more than one individual. TCRdb reprocessing: public reads trimmed at Q25 with fastp, clones called with MiXCR, in-frame beta chains kept. Entries are consolidated by CDR3 protein sequence, retaining the most common genes and DNA. V and J calls and clone size were set by TCRdb, not the authors. For this sample there are about 610,000 distinct CDR3 sequences; 15% to 20% appear just once. The top ten constitute approximately 12% of the sample.

This clonotype has at least ten counts. The specificity of this receptor is unknown. No base qualities exist here, and no much larger clone lies one base off it. These data were also filed under a second study, of T cells in Graves' hyperthyroidism and ophthalmopathy. Taken from the second paper: Stable Graves' hyperthyroidism was defined as no progression to ophthalmopathy during 18 months of follow-up. Hyperthyroidism patients were newly diagnosed, had a disease duration of under 2 months, and were aged 18 to 65 years. The study excluded patients with uncontrolled infections, other autoimmune diseases, pregnancy or lactation. Clinical symptoms, serum thyroxine and TRAb, thyroid ultrasound, and orbital computed tomography formed the basis for the diagnoses. The TCR CDR3 was subjected to a first round of RT-PCR using the HTBI primer set and the Qiagen OneStep RT-PCR kit. Most expanded thyroid clonotypes (frequency above 0.001) were also detected in blood, suggesting blood repertoires may reflect thyroid immune responses. A 13 V-J signature model separated ophthalmopathy from stable hyperthyroidism, with approximately 87% sensitivity and approximately 81% specificity in cross-validation and 80%/75% in testing. During validation, the model predicted progression to ophthalmopathy a median of roughly 7.1 months ahead of onset, with almost 71% sensitivity and 72.22% specificity. To identify TCR V-J signatures that set the groups apart, the researchers used a discovery cohort of more than 95 patients, made up of around 40 with Graves' ophthalmopathy and some 56 with stable Graves' hyperthyroidism. Prospective prediction of ophthalmopathy was tested in an independent validation cohort of 18 to 20 hyperthyroidism patients and some 17 patients who later progressed to ophthalmopathy. The 95 to 100 discovery patients were randomly divided into training and test sets at a 7:3 ratio. In several Graves' hyperthyroidism patients, the study also compared T-cell repertoires from thyroid tissue with T-cell repertoires from blood. After sampling, hyperthyroidism patients received methimazole starting at 30 mg daily, and ophthalmopathy patients received high-dose intravenous methylprednisolone. Libraries were constructed in a second round of multiplex PCR, after which size selection and purification were performed. The libraries were sequenced on an Illumina HiSeq2000 using paired-end 100 bp reads. SOAPnuke was used to process the raw data, with reads discarded if the reads contained adapters or uncalled bases, had a mean Phred below 15, or lacked an exact constant-primer or identifier match. High-quality paired reads were merged with COPE v1.2.5, and unique nucleotide sequences were defined as clonotypes. Clonotypes were aligned to IMGT TRBV, TRBD and TRBJ reference segments using MiTCR v1.1. Analysis was restricted to V-J combinations with a frequency above 0.0001, which covered about 99% of repertoires. The TCS score was defined as the ratio of F50 (clonal expansion) to E x V (chaos), calculated using BLOSUM62-based TCRdist between CDR3 peptides within each V-J. Welch's t-statistics and random forest reduced 514 V-J features to roughly 13, which were used in a naive Bayes classifier (R e1071). No statistical method was used to fix the sample size in advance, and group allocation was not hidden from the investigators. TCR Vbeta CDR3 sequencing of 135 peripheral blood samples (43 ophthalmopathy, approximately 80 hyperthyroidism and roughly 17 progressor patients) is reported in the paper.

The material sequenced was peripheral blood mononuclear cells (PBMCs), taken at new diagnosis, from a patient treated with antithyroid drugs. The chain joins TRBV7-9 to TRBJ2-1, with a weak D call of TRBD1 (5 bases match). This TCR was sampled from a man aged 18-30 years with Graves disease. Donor details come from another sample of the same person, matched by shared clones. The CDR3 protein sequence reads: CASSLWTDTYNEQFF. The nucleotides are TGTGCCAGCAGCTTATGGACGGACACCTACAATGAGCAGTTCTTC.